This T cell receptor beta chain was sequenced during a study of cytomegalovirus exposure and HLA in healthy donors. This clone turned up a few times. It was with 60 Vbeta and 13 Jbeta primers that the PCR ran. Method: immunoSEQ multiplex PCR; TCRdb's copy keeps in-frame clones and lacks some. The data hold around 67,000 clones, with about 84% observed a single time. Germline-derived CDR1 and CDR2 are MGHDK and SYGVNS. The CDR3 loop spans 13 amino acids. The V and J ends lost 8 bases and 6 bases, in that order; junction bases with no gene match: 2. The chain joins TRBV25-1 to TRBJ1-4; TRBD1 matches 11 bases. This TCR came from a man between 18 and 35 years old in good health and CMV-seropositive. Sequences were obtained from PBMCs. The CDR3 DNA reads as TGTGCCAGCGGGACAGGGGGAGATGAAAAACTGTTTTTT. Residues: CASGTGGDEKLFF.